This paragraph reports one T cell receptor (beta chain). The antigen is unknown. PCR used 60 Vbeta primers and 13 Jbeta primers. The data were produced by immunoSEQ multiplex PCR, yet TCRdb's version contains in-frame clones alone and is incomplete. The sample consists of 60,000 to 75,000 clones, approximately 74% of them appearing once. The V gene's germline CDR1 is SGHTA and CDR2 FQGNSA. With 0 bases removed from V and 11 bases from J, the gap between germline ends came to 19 bases. CDR3 size: 15 residues. This sample was taken from a study of cytomegalovirus exposure and HLA in healthy donors. General study results and limits: The authors listed around 150 TCR beta chains as cytomegalovirus-associated. For cytomegalovirus status, the classifier reportedly gave diagnoses with high specificity and sensitivity. Most TCR sequences were uncommon, yet certain public TCRs appeared in many donors.

This receptor was identified in a woman aged 30 to 39 in good health and CMV-seropositive. The genes are TRBV7-2 and TRBJ1-2, with D maybe TRBD1 (5 bases). Sequenced sample: PBMCs. The CDR3 DNA sequence: TGTGCCAGCAGCTTAGCATTAGGTCAGGGTATTGGGTACACCTTC. It codes for CASSLALGQGIGYTF.